What follows are 8 T cell receptor beta chains derived from one specimen sequenced in a study of blood T cell repertoires in COVID-19 (dated by TCRdb to 2018 to 2021). The library was made by the immunoSEQ multiplex PCR assay. TCRdb took over this immuneACCESS table, retaining in-frame rearrangements with V and J assigned. Such tables are incomplete; in checked studies, under half of the missing clones stem from an unresolved V gene, and the remainder is unexplained. The sample table holds around 290,000 clones, of which under 90% were seen once. The top ten clones comprise 1.5% to 2% of the sample. The sequenced material came from PBMCs or T cells enriched from blood (not recorded which). The receptors here all came from a middle-aged woman who had recovered from COVID-19.

The V gene is TRBV5-8, the J gene TRBJ2-7; 8 bases map to TRBD2. This CDR3 is built from 13 residues. The V gene end was trimmed by 6 bases and the J gene end by 3 bases; junction bases not matched to a gene: 5. From germline, CDR1 is SGHTS and CDR2 YDEGEE. The CDR3 sequence is CASTRAGVYEQYF. The CDR3 DNA reads TGTGCCAGCACCCGAGCGGGAGTCTACGAGCAGTACTTC.

V and J are TRBV5-1 and TRBJ1-6; 9 bases line up with TRBD1. The CDR3 covers 14 residues. The J segment lost 9 bases and the V segment lost 4 bases, leaving 5 bases of the junction unmatched. The germline CDR1 and CDR2 sequences are SGHRS and YFSETQ. The CDR3 here is CASSLDRGPSPLHF. CDR3 nucleotides: TGCGCCAGCAGCCTGGACAGGGGACCTTCACCCCTCCACTTT.

The chain combines TRBV7-9 with TRBJ1-4, with a weak D call TRBD1 (6 bases). CDR3 length: 15 amino acids. Per the germline V gene, CDR1 is SEHNR and CDR2 is FQNEAQ (reference sequence). The V end lost 6 bases, the J end lost 8 bases, and 19 bases lay between the germline ends. This CDR3 is CASSSERRQVEKLFF. As DNA, the CDR3 is TGTGCCAGCAGTTCAGAGCGCAGACAGGTGGAAAAACTGTTTTTT.

V is TRBV5-5 and J is TRBJ2-3; D possibly corresponds to TRBD2 (5 bases). CDR3 length: 15 residues. Trimming left V 0 bases short and J 5 bases short, with 13 bases between. The V gene's germline CDR1 is SGHKS and CDR2 YYEKEE (reference sequence). The CDR3, as DNA: TGTGCCAGCAGCTTGGCCGGGTCCGAGGGAGATACGCAGTATTTT. It translates to CASSLAGSEGDTQYF.

The chain recombines TRBV2 with TRBJ2-3; D is perhaps TRBD1 (6 bases). The CDR3 covers 13 residues. The V gene lost 8 bases and the J gene lost 5 bases, with 14 bases spanning the gap. Germline lookup yields CDR1 SNHLY and CDR2 FYNNEI. CDR3 protein: CASQNQGKDTQYF. The CDR3 DNA is TGTGCCAGCCAGAATCAGGGGAAAGATACGCAGTATTTT. The entire variable domain, with the rest obtained from reference TRBV2 and TRBJ2-3, is as follows: EPEVTQTPSHQVTQMGQEVILRCVPISNHLYFYWYRQILGQKVEFLVSFYNNEISEKSEIFDDQFSVERPDGSNFTLKIRSTKLEDSAMYFCASQNQGKDTQYFGPGTRLTVL.

The chain carries TRBV6-5 and TRBJ2-7, with 7 bases fitting TRBD1. Per the germline V gene, CDR1 is MNHEY and CDR2 is SVGAGI. The junction had 9 bases not matched to a gene; V was cut back by 4 bases and J by 6 bases. The CDR3 loop spans 14 amino acids. CDR3 sequence reads: CASSSRNRGGEQYF. The CDR3, as DNA: TGTGCCAGCAGTTCTAGAAACAGGGGCGGCGAGCAGTACTTC.

V gene TRBV7-2 combines with J gene TRBJ2-6; D unresolved. Germline CDR1 and CDR2: SGHTA and FQGNSA. V was pared by 4 bases and J by 2 bases, with 9 bases between. The CDR3 consists of 15 residues. The CDR3 DNA reads as TGTGCCAGCAGCTCCGGTCCCCCTGGGGCCAACGTCCTGACTTTC. It codes for CASSSGPPGANVLTF. Complete variable domain (other parts from reference TRBV7-2 and TRBJ2-6): GAGVSQSPSNKVTEKGKDVELRCDPISGHTALYWYRQSLGQGLEFLIYFQGNSAPDKSGLPSDRFSAERTGGSVSTLTIQRTQQEDSAVYLCASSSGPPGANVLTFGAGSRLTVL.

The rearrangement joins TRBV11-2 to TRBJ1-2; TRBD1 aligns across 7 bases. The CDR3 consists of 14 residues. Germline assignment: CDR1 SGHAT and CDR2 FQNNGV. The J segment lost 8 bases and the V segment lost 4 bases, leaving 10 bases of the junction unmatched. The CDR3 DNA reads TGTGCCAGCAGCTCCCAGCCTCAGGGGGGCGGCTACACCTTC. It encodes CASSSQPQGGGYTF.